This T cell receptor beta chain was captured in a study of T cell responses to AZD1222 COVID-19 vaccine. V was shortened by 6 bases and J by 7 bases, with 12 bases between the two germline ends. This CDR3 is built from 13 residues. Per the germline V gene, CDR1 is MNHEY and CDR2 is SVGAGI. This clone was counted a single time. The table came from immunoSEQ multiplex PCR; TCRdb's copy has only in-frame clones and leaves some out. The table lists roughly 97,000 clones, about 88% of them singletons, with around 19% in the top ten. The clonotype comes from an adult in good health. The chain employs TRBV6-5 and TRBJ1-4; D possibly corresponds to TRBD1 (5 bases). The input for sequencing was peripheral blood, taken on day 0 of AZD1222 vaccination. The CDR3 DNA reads TGTGCCAGCAGCCGCAGGGAAGGTGAAAAACTGTTTTTT. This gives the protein CASSRREGEKLFF.